The 26 T cell receptor beta chains presented below share a single source sample, sequenced in a study of T cells in Graves' hyperthyroidism and ophthalmopathy. The source material, RNA transcripts, was used to amplify TCR beta CDR3 regions. When the TCR CDR3 underwent first-round RT-PCR, the HTBI primer set was used. Via MiXCR, TCRdb re-called the multiplex PCR reads, giving one row per CDR3 protein. The table lists a few hundred thousand distinct CDR3 sequences, about 45% of them singletons. Sequenced input: peripheral blood or thyroid tissue (not recorded which). All receptors come from a young woman with Graves' hyperthyroidism.

This clonotype was found many times. V gene TRBV29-1 combines with J gene TRBJ2-3; possibly TRBD1 for D (6 bases). V gave up 1 base and J gave up 2 bases, with 7 bases separating them. Germline V lookup: CDR1 SQVTM, CDR2 ANQGSEA. The CDR3 sequence is 13 residues long. The CDR3 DNA reads as TGCAGCGTTGAAGGGACAGACACAGATACGCAGTATTTT. This encodes CSVEGTDTDTQYF.

This clonotype occurred many times. The chain joins TRBV2 to TRBJ2-7, with TRBD1 identical over 7 bases. The CDR3 consists of 16 residues. CDR1 is SNHLY and CDR2 is FYNNEI in the germline V gene. V shed 2 bases and J 3 bases; nucleotides not matched to a gene: 10. CDR3 nucleotide sequence: TGTGCCAGCAGTGAATCCCCTTCCCGGGACAGCTACGAGCAGTACTTC. It specifies CASSESPSRDSYEQYF.

The V gene is TRBV6-6, the J gene TRBJ2-7; no clear D gene. The germline V gene encodes CDR1 MNHNY and CDR2 SVGAGI (reference sequence). Trimming shortened V by 6 bases and J by 3 bases, and 12 bases separated the two germline ends. This CDR3 is 13 amino acids long. The CDR3 DNA is TGTGCCAGCAGGTCCGGCCTTAGCTACGAGCAGTACTTC. It codes for CASRSGLSYEQYF.

As concerns this clonotype: The junction and the germline gene differ at one end; a read error may be behind it. The rearrangement uses TRBV7-8 and TRBJ1-1; D is perhaps TRBD1 (6 bases). Looked up from germline, CDR1 is SGHVS and CDR2 is FQNEAQ. The CDR3 runs to 15 residues. CDR3 bases: TGCGCCAGCAGCCCGGACAGCGAGGTGGGGACTGAAGCTTTCTTT. Residues: CASSPDSEVGTEAFF.

This clonotype has ten or more counts. This rearrangement joins TRBV6-5 to TRBJ1-2; 8 bases agree with TRBD1. Unmatched junction bases numbered 9, after V lost 5 bases and J lost 10 bases. The CDR3 consists of 13 residues. Per the germline V gene, CDR1 is MNHEY and CDR2 is SVGAGI. The CDR3 coding sequence is TGTGCCAGCAGTACCAGGACAGGGAGCGCCTACACCTTC. This sequence encodes CASSTRTGSAYTF.

In its sample, this clonotype was seen many times. The rearrangement links TRBV7-2 to TRBJ2-5, with D hard to call. Trimming pared 4 bases from V and 2 bases from J, leaving 11 bases between. The CDR3 is 14 amino acids. Germline-derived CDR1 and CDR2 are SGHTA and FQGNSA. The CDR3 loop is CASSSGPLQETQYF. The CDR3 DNA is TGTGCCAGCAGCTCCGGACCCCTTCAAGAGACCCAGTACTTC.

This clonotype showed up just a few times. This chain uses TRBV15 with TRBJ2-7, with TRBD2 as a possible D gene (5 bases). The ends were cut back, 5 bases at V and 5 bases at J, with 10 bases in the middle. CDR1 is LNHNV and CDR2 is YYDKDF in the germline V gene (reference sequence). This CDR3 has 12 residues. For the CDR3, the DNA is TGTGCCACCAGCCTCACTAGAGACGAGCAGTACTTC. Protein product: CATSLTRDEQYF. Full variable domain (missing parts from reference TRBV15 and TRBJ2-7): DAMVIQNPRYQVTQFGKPVTLSCSQTLNHNVMYWYQQKSSQAPKLLFHYYDKDFNNEADTPDNFQSRRPNTSFCFLDIRSPGLGDTAMYLCATSLTRDEQYFGPGTRLTVT.

The V call is TRBV7-8, the J call TRBJ2-2; 11 nucleotides line up with TRBD2. The V segment lost 2 bases and the J segment 5 bases; nucleotides outside the gene matches: 4. This CDR3 has 16 residues. Germline assignment: CDR1 SGHVS and CDR2 FQNEAQ. The CDR3 bases are TGTGCCAGCAGCTTACCGCGGACTAGCGGGACCGGGGAGCTGTTTTTT. Translated, it gives CASSLPRTSGTGELFF.

This clonotype is a singleton in its sample. The chain recombines TRBV29-1 with TRBJ1-2; 8 bases map to TRBD1. Looked up from germline, CDR1 is SQVTM and CDR2 is ANQGSEA. V shed 5 bases and J 11 bases; nucleotides not matched to a gene: 13. The CDR3 spans 13 residues. DNA of the CDR3: TGCAGCGTTCGTACAGGGGGATCGGGGACGTACACCTTC. Translating gives CSVRTGGSGTYTF.

In its sample, this clonotype was seen a few times. The genes are TRBV7-2 and TRBJ2-7, with 7 bases fitting TRBD2. V lost 5 bases, J lost 1 base, and 5 bases stayed unmatched. CDR1 is SGHTA and CDR2 is FQGNSA in the germline V gene. The CDR3 is 14 amino acids. For the CDR3, the DNA is TGTGCCAGCAGCCGGACTAGTCAATCCTACGAGCAGTACTTC. Its protein product is CASSRTSQSYEQYF. The entire variable domain, with the rest obtained from reference TRBV7-2 and TRBJ2-7, is as follows: GAGVSQSPSNKVTEKGKDVELRCDPISGHTALYWYRQSLGQGLEFLIYFQGNSAPDKSGLPSDRFSAERTGGSVSTLTIQRTQQEDSAVYLCASSRTSQSYEQYFGPGTRLTVT.

This clonotype has a handful of counts. The rearrangement links TRBV20-1 to TRBJ1-1, with 11 bases matching TRBD1. Germline V gene lookup returns CDR1 DFQATT and CDR2 SNEGSKA (reference sequence). The CDR3 extends over 14 amino acids. J lost 3 bases, V lost 4 bases, and 4 bases had no gene match. CDR3 coding DNA: TGCAGTGCTACTGGGACAGGGGGGGACACTGAAGCTTTCTTT. It specifies CSATGTGGDTEAFF.

V is TRBV5-4 and J is TRBJ1-4; D might be TRBD1 (5 bases). CDR1 SGHNT and CDR2 YYREEE come from the germline V gene (reference sequence). The CDR3 is 15 amino acids. Trimming cost V 0 bases and J 7 bases, with 13 bases left between them. The CDR3 region is CASSLGLSGTEKLFF. The CDR3 bases are TGTGCCAGCAGCTTGGGACTCTCGGGGACTGAAAAACTGTTTTTT.

Only a few counts were recorded for this clonotype. V usage is TRBV18 and J usage is TRBJ1-1; D uncertain. CDR3 length equals 18 residues. Germline assignment: CDR1 KGHSH and CDR2 LQKENI. V lost 0 bases and J lost 2, with 19 bases in between. This chain's CDR3 is CASSPPGVGGKGNTEAFF. The CDR3 DNA is TGTGCCAGCTCACCACCGGGAGTAGGAGGGAAAGGAAACACTGAAGCTTTCTTT. The full variable domain, rest sourced from reference TRBV18 and TRBJ1-1, is NAGVMQNPRHLVRRRGQEARLRCSPMKGHSHVYWYRQLPEEGLKFMVYLQKENIIDESGMPKERFSAEFPKEGPSILRIQQVVRGDSAAYFCASSPPGVGGKGNTEAFFGQGTRLTVV.

This clonotype was picked up many times. The chain employs TRBV12-3 or TRBV12-4 and TRBJ1-5; no reliable D call. The CDR3 runs 16 residues. V was pared by 0 bases and J by 0 bases, with 9 bases between. The CDR3 reads CASSLARYTSNQPQHF. The DNA for the CDR3 is TGTGCCAGCAGTTTAGCGCGGTACACTAGCAATCAGCCCCAGCATTTT.

Note on this clonotype: Given a much more abundant clone one base away, this may be a read error. The chain joins TRBV20-1 to TRBJ1-4; no reliable D call. Trimming removed 6 bases at V and 0 bases at J, with 11 bases between. Per the germline V gene, CDR1 is DFQATT and CDR2 is SNEGSKA (reference sequence). The CDR3 is 14 residues long. CDR3 region: CSARSTATNEKLFF. CDR3 DNA sequence: TGCAGTGCCCGATCGACGGCAACTAATGAAAAACTGTTTTTT.

The chain recombines TRBV4-3 with TRBJ1-4; D not certain. The V end was cut by 0 bases, the J end by 0 bases, with 8 bases between. The CDR3 sequence is 16 residues long. CDR1 is LGHNA, CDR2 YSLEER, per germline. CDR3 region: CASSQEFPSTNEKLFF. The CDR3 DNA reads as TGCGCCAGCAGCCAAGAGTTTCCGTCAACTAATGAAAAACTGTTTTTT.

Concerning this clonotype: A read error may produce the germline difference seen at one junction end. The chain employs TRBV7-2 and TRBJ2-7; 7 positions agree with TRBD2. CDR3 length: 15 amino acids. Germline loops: CDR1 SGHTA, CDR2 FQGNSA. The CDR3 DNA sequence: TGTGCCAGCAGCTTAGACGGGAGGTGGACCGGGGAGCTGTACTTC. This encodes CASSLDGRWTGELYF.

Notes on this clonotype: The conserved phenylalanine or tryptophan is not found at the CDR3 terminus, so this likely reflects a read error. It is unclear where the CDR3 begins or ends on the DNA, so no DNA is shown, and the CDR3 is as TCRdb lists it. The J gene is TRBJ1-4, the V gene TRBV7-2. The CDR3 totals 10 residues, both ends included. Germline V gives CDR1 SGHTA, CDR2 FQGNSA. The CDR3 sequence is CASSLYAGPY.

This clonotype came up a few times. The rearrangement joins TRBV24-1 to TRBJ2-2, with a tentative D call TRBD2 (7 bases). The CDR3 totals 17 residues. Trimming left V 3 bases short and J 1 base short, with 14 bases between. The germline gives CDR1 KGHDR, CDR2 SFDVKD. CDR3 nucleotide sequence: TGTGCCACCAGTGATAGGCGGGGGCGGATGAACACCGGGGAGCTGTTTTTT. It yields the protein CATSDRRGRMNTGELFF.

There are many counts of this clonotype. The chain is built from TRBV7-2 and TRBJ1-2; unclear D gene. V lost 1 base to trimming and J lost 6 bases, with 9 bases between them. Germline V gene sequence: CDR1 SGHTA, CDR2 FQGNSA. The CDR3 is 13 amino acids. The CDR3 sequence: CASSLGFVDGYTF. The CDR3 region has the DNA TGTGCCAGCAGCTTAGGTTTCGTGGATGGCTACACCTTC.

This clonotype was recorded at least ten times. The CDR3 sequence: CASSQMELVNYEQYF. CDR3 bases: TGTGCCAGCAGCCAAATGGAACTAGTGAACTACGAGCAGTACTTC. This rearrangement joins TRBV5-4 to TRBJ2-7, with TRBD2 as a possible D gene (5 bases). Trimming stripped 4 bases from V and 3 bases from J, with 17 bases between. The CDR3 has 15 amino acids. Germline CDR1 is SGHNT and CDR2 is YYREEE (reference sequence).

A single count supports this clonotype. The CDR3 carries no conserved terminal phenylalanine or tryptophan, so it likely arises from a read error. The CDR3 region is CANQGAGNTEAFL. Written as DNA, the CDR3 is TGTGCCAATCAGGGGGCCGGGAACACTGAAGCTTTCCTT. The chain couples TRBV2 to TRBJ1-1; 8 bases match TRBD1. CDR1 and CDR2 from the germline V gene are SNHLY and FYNNEI. The V and J ends lost 10 bases and 1 base, in that order; junction bases with no gene match: 5. CDR3 length: 13 residues.

This clonotype appeared many times. The genes are TRBV5-1 and TRBJ1-1; the D is unclear. Trimming shortened V by 0 bases and J by 6 bases, and 9 bases separated the two germline ends. CDR3 length: 13 residues. Germline values: CDR1 SGHRS, CDR2 YFSETQ. CDR3 residues: CASSLERSPEAFF. In nucleotides, the CDR3 is TGCGCCAGCAGCTTGGAGCGGTCCCCTGAAGCTTTCTTT.

A few counts support this clonotype. The chain combines TRBV24-1 with TRBJ2-3; a weak D match, TRBD1 (5 bases). This CDR3 has 16 amino acids. Germline V lookup: CDR1 KGHDR, CDR2 SFDVKD. Trimming took off 6 bases at V and 3 bases at J, with 18 bases between the two ends. As DNA, the CDR3 is TGTGCCACCAGTAGAGGACATTCTATACCAACAGATACGCAGTATTTT. Its translation is CATSRGHSIPTDTQYF.

This clonotype was observed a single time. The chain combines TRBV11-3 with TRBJ2-5; 14 bases match TRBD2. The CDR3 is 17 amino acids. Germline-derived CDR1 and CDR2 are SGHNT and YENEEA. V trimming: 5 bases; J trimming: 6 bases; junction bases outside the gene matches: 11. CDR3 nucleotides: TGTGCCAGCAGCCCAGAGGGACTAGCGGGAGATGTAAAGACCCAGTACTTC. This sequence encodes CASSPEGLAGDVKTQYF.

This clonotype was counted many times. The rearrangement uses TRBV12-3 or TRBV12-4 and TRBJ1-1, with no clear D. CDR3 size: 14 residues. Between the trimmed V and J ends, which lost 4 bases and 5 bases, there was a span of 14 bases. Here the CDR3 reads CASSSGEDGTEAFF. For the CDR3, the DNA is TGTGCCAGCAGTTCCGGGGAGGATGGAACTGAAGCTTTCTTT.